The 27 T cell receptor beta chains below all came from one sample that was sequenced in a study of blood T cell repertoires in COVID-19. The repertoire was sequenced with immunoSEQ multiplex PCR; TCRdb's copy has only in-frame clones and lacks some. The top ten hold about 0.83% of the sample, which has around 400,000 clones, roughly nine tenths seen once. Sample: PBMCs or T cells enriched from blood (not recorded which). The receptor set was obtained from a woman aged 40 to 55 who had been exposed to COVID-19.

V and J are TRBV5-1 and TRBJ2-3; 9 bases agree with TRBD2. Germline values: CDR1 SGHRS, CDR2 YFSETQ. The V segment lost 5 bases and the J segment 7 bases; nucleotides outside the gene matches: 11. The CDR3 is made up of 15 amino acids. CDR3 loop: CASSTIAGEENTQYF. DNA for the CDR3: TGCGCCAGCAGTACTATAGCGGGAGAAGAGAATACGCAGTATTTT.

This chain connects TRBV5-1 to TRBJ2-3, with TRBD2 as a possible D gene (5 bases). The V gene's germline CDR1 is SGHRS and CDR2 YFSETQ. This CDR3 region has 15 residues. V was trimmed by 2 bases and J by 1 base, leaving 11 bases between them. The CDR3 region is CASSFGGLGTDTQYF. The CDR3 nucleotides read TGCGCCAGCAGCTTCGGAGGACTGGGCACAGATACGCAGTATTTT.

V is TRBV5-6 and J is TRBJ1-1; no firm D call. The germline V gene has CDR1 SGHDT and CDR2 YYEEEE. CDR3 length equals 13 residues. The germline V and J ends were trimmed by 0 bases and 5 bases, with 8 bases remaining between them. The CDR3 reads CASSLAASTEAFF. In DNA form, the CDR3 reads TGTGCCAGCAGCTTGGCAGCGTCTACTGAAGCTTTCTTT.

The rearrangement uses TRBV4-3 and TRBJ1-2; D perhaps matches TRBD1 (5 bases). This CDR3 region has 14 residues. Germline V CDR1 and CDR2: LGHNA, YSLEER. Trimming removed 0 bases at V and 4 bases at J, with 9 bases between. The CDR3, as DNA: TGCGCCAGCAGCCAAGACCGACAGATCTATGGCTACACCTTC. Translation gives CASSQDRQIYGYTF.

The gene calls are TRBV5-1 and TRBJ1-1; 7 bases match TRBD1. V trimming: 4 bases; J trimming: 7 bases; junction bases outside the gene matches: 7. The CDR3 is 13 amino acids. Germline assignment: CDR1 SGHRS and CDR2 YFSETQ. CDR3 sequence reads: CASSRTRTGEAFF. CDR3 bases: TGCGCCAGCAGCAGGACAAGGACAGGTGAAGCTTTCTTT. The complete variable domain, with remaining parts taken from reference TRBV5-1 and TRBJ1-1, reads KAGVTQTPRYLIKTRGQQVTLSCSPISGHRSVSWYQQTPGQGLQFLFEYFSETQRNKGNFPGRFSGRQFSNSRSEMNVSTLELGDSALYLCASSRTRTGEAFFGQGTRLTVV.

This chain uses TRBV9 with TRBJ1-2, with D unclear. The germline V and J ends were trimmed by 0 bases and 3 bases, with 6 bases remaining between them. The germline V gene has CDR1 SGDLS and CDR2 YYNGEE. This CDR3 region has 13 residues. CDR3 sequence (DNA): TGTGCCAGCAGCGTAGACAGAGACTATGGCTACACCTTC. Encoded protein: CASSVDRDYGYTF. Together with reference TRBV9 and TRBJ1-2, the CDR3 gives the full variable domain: DSGVTQTPKHLITATGQRVTLRCSPRSGDLSVYWYQQSLDQGLQFLIQYYNGEERAKGNILERFSAQQFPDLHSELNLSSLELGDSALYFCASSVDRDYGYTFGSGTRLTVV.

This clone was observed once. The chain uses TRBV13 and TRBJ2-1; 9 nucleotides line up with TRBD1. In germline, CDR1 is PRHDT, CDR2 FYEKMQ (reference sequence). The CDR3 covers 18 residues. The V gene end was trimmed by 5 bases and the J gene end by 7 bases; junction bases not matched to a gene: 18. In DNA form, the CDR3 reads TGTGCCAGCAGCCCCATGGCCCCCCGGGACAGGGTGTTGAATGAGCAGTTCTTC. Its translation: CASSPMAPRDRVLNEQFF. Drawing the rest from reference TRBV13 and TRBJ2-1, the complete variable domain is AAGVIQSPRHLIKEKRETATLKCYPIPRHDTVYWYQQGPGQDPQFLISFYEKMQSDKGSIPDRFSAQQFSDYHSELNMSSLELGDSALYFCASSPMAPRDRVLNEQFFGPGTRLTVL.

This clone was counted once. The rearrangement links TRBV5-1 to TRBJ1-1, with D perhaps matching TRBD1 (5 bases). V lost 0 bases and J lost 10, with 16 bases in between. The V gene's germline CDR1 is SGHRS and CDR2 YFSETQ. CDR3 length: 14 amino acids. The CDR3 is CASSLAQGGVGAFF. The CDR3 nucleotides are TGCGCCAGCAGCTTGGCTCAGGGTGGGGTAGGAGCTTTCTTT.

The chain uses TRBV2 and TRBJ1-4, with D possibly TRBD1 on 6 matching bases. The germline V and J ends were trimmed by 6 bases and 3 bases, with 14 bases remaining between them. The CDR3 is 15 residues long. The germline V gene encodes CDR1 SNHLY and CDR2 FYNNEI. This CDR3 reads CASSRRGMANEKLFF. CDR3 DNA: TGTGCCAGCAGCAGAAGGGGGATGGCTAATGAAAAACTGTTTTTT.

The CDR3 DNA sequence: TGTGCCAGCAGCTTAGAGCAGATATCAGGGGGCTACACCTTC. Its protein product is CASSLEQISGGYTF. The V call is TRBV7-9, the J call TRBJ1-2; a weak D match, TRBD1 (5 bases). V was clipped by 1 base and J by 8 bases, with 14 bases between them. Germline V gives CDR1 SEHNR, CDR2 FQNEAQ (reference sequence). CDR3 length: 14 amino acids. Based on the CDR3 plus reference TRBV7-9 and TRBJ1-2, the full variable domain is DTGVSQNPRHKITKRGQNVTFRCDPISEHNRLYWYRQTLGQGPEFLTYFQNEAQLEKSRLLSDRFSAERPKGSFSTLEIQRTEQGDSAMYLCASSLEQISGGYTFGSGTRLTVV.

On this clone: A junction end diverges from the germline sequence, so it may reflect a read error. The CDR3 bases are TGTGCCAGCAGCTCCCAAACTAGCGGGGGGGCCGTCCGAATCTTC. Amino acid sequence: CASSSQTSGGAVRIF. The V gene is TRBV11-1, the J gene TRBJ2-1, with 13 bases identical to TRBD2. CDR3 size: 15 residues. The germline CDR1 and CDR2 sequences are SGHAT and FQDESV (reference sequence).

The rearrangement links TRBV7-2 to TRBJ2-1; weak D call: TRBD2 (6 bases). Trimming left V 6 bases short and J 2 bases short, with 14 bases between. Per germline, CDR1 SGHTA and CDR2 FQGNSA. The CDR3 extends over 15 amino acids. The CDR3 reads CASRPFTGAYNEQFF. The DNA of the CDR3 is TGTGCCAGCAGACCGTTTACGGGGGCCTACAATGAGCAGTTCTTC.

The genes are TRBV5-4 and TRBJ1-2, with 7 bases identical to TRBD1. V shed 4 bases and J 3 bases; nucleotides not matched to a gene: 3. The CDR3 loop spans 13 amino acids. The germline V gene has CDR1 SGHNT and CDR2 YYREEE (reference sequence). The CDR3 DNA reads TGTGCCAGCAGCCGCGGACAGGACTATGGCTACACCTTC. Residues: CASSRGQDYGYTF.

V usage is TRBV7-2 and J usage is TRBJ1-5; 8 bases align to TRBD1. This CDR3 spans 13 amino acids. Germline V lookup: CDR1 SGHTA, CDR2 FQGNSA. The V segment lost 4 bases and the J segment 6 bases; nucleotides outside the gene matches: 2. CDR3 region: CASSYRGAQPQHF. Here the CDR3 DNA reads TGTGCCAGCAGCTACAGGGGGGCTCAGCCCCAGCATTTT.

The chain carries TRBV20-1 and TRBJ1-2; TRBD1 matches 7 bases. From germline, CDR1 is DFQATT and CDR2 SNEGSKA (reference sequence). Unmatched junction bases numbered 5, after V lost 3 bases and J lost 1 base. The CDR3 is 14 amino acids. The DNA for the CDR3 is TGCAGTGCTAGTTCAGGGGGTAATAACTATGGCTACACCTTC. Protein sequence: CSASSGGNNYGYTF.

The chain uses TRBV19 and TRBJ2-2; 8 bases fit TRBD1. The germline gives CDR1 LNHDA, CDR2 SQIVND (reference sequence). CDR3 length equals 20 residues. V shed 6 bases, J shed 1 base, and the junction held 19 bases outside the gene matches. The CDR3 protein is CASRYRGAGTALLNTGELFF. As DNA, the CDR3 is TGTGCCAGTAGGTACAGGGGGGCTGGGACAGCCTTACTGAACACCGGGGAGCTGTTTTTT.

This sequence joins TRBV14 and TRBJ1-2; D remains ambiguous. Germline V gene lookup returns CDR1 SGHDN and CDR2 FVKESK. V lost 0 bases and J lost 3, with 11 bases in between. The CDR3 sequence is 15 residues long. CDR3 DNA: TGTGCCAGCAGCCAAGATCCCGAGGCCTACTATGGCTACACCTTC. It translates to CASSQDPEAYYGYTF.

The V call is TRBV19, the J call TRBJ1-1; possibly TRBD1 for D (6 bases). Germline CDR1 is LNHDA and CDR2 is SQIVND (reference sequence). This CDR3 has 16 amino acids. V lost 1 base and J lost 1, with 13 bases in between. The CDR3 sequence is CASSIAFQGTNTEAFF. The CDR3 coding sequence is TGTGCCAGTAGTATAGCCTTCCAGGGGACGAACACTGAAGCTTTCTTT.

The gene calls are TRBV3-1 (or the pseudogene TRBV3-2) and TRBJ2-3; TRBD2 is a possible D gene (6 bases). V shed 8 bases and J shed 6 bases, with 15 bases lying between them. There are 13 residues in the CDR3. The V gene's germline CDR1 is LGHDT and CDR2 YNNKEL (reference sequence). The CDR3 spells CASGGLAEDTQYF. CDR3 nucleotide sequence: TGTGCCAGCGGGGGACTCGCCGAGGATACGCAGTATTTT.

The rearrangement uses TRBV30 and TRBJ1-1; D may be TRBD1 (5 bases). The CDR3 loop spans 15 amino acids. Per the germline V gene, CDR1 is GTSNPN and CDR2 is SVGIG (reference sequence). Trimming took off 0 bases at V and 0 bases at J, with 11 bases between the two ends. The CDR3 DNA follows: TGTGCCTGGAGTGTATGGGGGGGTATGAACACTGAAGCTTTCTTT. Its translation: CAWSVWGGMNTEAFF.

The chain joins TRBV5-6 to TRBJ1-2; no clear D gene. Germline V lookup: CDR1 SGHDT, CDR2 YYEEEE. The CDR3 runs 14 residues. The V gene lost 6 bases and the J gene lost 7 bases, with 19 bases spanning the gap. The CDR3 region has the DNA TGTGCCAGCATCCCTATCGGGGTAGGAGGTGGCTACACCTTC. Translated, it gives CASIPIGVGGGYTF.

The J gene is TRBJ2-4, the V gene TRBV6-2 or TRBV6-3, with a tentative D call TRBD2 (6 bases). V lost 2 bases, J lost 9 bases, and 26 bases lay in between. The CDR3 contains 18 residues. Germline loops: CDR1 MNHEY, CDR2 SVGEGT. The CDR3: CASSYGGSKGEVQTIQYF. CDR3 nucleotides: TGTGCCAGCAGTTACGGGGGGAGTAAAGGGGAGGTTCAAACCATTCAGTACTTC.

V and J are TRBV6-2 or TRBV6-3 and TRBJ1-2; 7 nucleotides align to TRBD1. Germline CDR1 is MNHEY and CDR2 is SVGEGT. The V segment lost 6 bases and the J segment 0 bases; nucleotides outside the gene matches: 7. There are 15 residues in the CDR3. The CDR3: CASSGDSVTNYGYTF. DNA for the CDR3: TGTGCCAGCAGCGGGGACAGTGTCACTAACTATGGCTACACCTTC.

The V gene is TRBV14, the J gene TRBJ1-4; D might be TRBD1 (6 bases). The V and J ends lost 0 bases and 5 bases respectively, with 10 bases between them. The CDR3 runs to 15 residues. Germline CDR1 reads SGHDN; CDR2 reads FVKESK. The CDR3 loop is CASSQEFRGNEKLFF. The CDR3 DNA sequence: TGTGCCAGCAGCCAAGAATTCAGGGGAAATGAAAAACTGTTTTTT.

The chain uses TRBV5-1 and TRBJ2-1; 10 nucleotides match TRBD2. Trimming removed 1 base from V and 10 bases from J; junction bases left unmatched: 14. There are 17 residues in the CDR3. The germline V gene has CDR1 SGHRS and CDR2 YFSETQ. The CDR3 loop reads CASSLISGRAPGREQFF. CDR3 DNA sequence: TGCGCCAGCAGCTTGATCAGCGGGAGGGCCCCGGGTCGAGAGCAGTTCTTC.

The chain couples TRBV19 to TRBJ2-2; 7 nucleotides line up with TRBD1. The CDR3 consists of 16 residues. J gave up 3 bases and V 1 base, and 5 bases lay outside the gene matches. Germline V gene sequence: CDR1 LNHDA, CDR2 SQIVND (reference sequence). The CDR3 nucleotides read TGTGCCAGTAGTATAGCCCGGACAGGCTACACCGGGGAGCTGTTTTTT. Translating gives CASSIARTGYTGELFF.

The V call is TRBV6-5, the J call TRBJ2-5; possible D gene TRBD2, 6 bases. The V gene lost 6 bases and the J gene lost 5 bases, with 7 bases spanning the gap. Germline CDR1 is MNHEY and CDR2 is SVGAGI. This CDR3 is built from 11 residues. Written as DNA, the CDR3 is TGTGCCAGCAGCCGGGGGGAGACCCAGTACTTC. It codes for CASSRGETQYF.